These 18 T cell receptor beta chains were all obtained from the same sample, sequenced in a study of immune cell composition in non-small cell lung cancer. Only in-frame clones appear in the TCRdb table, and some are missing; sequencing was by immunoSEQ multiplex PCR. This table holds about 14,000 clones, around 85% found once. The specimen was lung tumor tissue. The source of these receptors is a human donor with non-small cell lung cancer.

The genes are TRBV5-1 and TRBJ2-2; a possible D gene is TRBD2 (5 bases). Germline values: CDR1 SGHRS, CDR2 YFSETQ. V was shortened by 4 bases and J by 3 bases, with 10 bases between the two germline ends. The CDR3 consists of 14 residues. In DNA, the CDR3 is TGCGCCAGCAGCCCTGGGAGCTACACCGGGGAGCTGTTTTTT. It specifies CASSPGSYTGELFF.

The V gene is TRBV14, the J gene TRBJ2-5, with D maybe TRBD2 (6 bases). Trimming removed 1 base from V and 9 bases from J, with 15 bases in between. This CDR3 has 14 residues. Per the germline V gene, CDR1 is SGHDN and CDR2 is FVKESK. This CDR3 is CASSQGPGSRAQYF. Written as DNA, the CDR3 is TGTGCCAGCAGCCAAGGACCCGGGAGTAGGGCCCAGTACTTC.

The CDR3 region has the DNA TGTGCCAGCAGCTTGGTTGAAGCTTTCTTT. It yields the protein CASSLVEAFF. The rearrangement uses TRBV7-9 and TRBJ1-1, with D uncertain. V was clipped by 3 bases and J by 7 bases, with 3 bases between them. This CDR3 is 10 amino acids long. CDR1 and CDR2 (germline): SEHNR, FQNEAQ (reference sequence).

V usage is TRBV11-3 and J usage is TRBJ2-1, with D uncertain. V lost 0 bases and J lost 2, with 8 bases in between. Germline lookup yields CDR1 SGHNT and CDR2 YENEEA. CDR3 size: 15 residues. This CDR3 is CASSLDQHPYNEQFF. The CDR3 bases are TGTGCCAGCAGCTTAGATCAGCACCCCTACAATGAGCAGTTCTTC.

This sequence joins TRBV9 and TRBJ2-3; D unresolved. This CDR3 spans 14 amino acids. Germline V gene lookup returns CDR1 SGDLS and CDR2 YYNGEE. V was shortened by 4 bases and J by 2 bases, with 11 bases between the two germline ends. The CDR3 sequence is CASSISGPTDTQYF. In DNA form, the CDR3 reads TGTGCCAGCAGCATATCCGGGCCCACAGATACGCAGTATTTT.

This clone has just one count. The chain couples TRBV18 to TRBJ1-2; D gene unclear. This CDR3 has 11 amino acids. V lost 6 bases to trimming and J lost 8 bases, with 10 bases between them. From germline, CDR1 is KGHSH and CDR2 LQKENI. This chain's CDR3 is CASSLGRGYTF. CDR3 in DNA: TGTGCCAGCTCCCTTGGGAGGGGCTACACCTTC. The full variable domain, in which reference TRBV18 and TRBJ1-2 provide the parts outside the CDR3, is NAGVMQNPRHLVRRRGQEARLRCSPMKGHSHVYWYRQLPEEGLKFMVYLQKENIIDESGMPKERFSAEFPKEGPSILRIQQVVRGDSAAYFCASSLGRGYTFGSGTRLTVV.

V gene TRBV9 combines with J gene TRBJ2-1; perhaps TRBD2 as D (7 bases). V was pared by 8 bases and J by 5 bases, with 20 bases between. Germline-derived CDR1 and CDR2 are SGDLS and YYNGEE. This CDR3 contains 15 residues. In DNA form, the CDR3 reads TGTGCCAGTTCCCCCCAAGCGGGACAAAACAATGAGCAGTTCTTC. Its translation: CASSPQAGQNNEQFF.

The chain uses TRBV7-2 and TRBJ2-7; the D gene is possibly TRBD2 (6 bases). CDR1 and CDR2 (germline): SGHTA, FQGNSA. The CDR3 covers 14 residues. V was cut by 5 bases and J by 4 bases, with 15 bases left in between. The CDR3 is CASSVAGGNYEQYF. For the CDR3, the DNA is TGTGCCAGCAGCGTCGCCGGGGGTAATTACGAGCAGTACTTC.

This clone was detected a few times. This chain links TRBV28 with TRBJ1-4, with a tentative D call TRBD1 (5 bases). Germline V lookup: CDR1 MDHEN, CDR2 SYDVKM. V lost 10 bases and J 0 bases, leaving 15 bases between the germline ends. This CDR3 has 15 residues. CDR3 protein: CATQGSATTNEKLFF. In DNA form, the CDR3 reads TGTGCCACCCAGGGATCGGCTACAACTAATGAAAAACTGTTTTTT.

The chain is built from TRBV9 and TRBJ2-1; 12 bases are shared with TRBD2. Per the germline V gene, CDR1 is SGDLS and CDR2 is YYNGEE. V was pared by 3 bases and J by 9 bases, with 10 bases of the junction left unmatched. This CDR3 spans 16 amino acids. CDR3: CASSGQLTLAGGEQFF. The CDR3 DNA reads as TGTGCCAGCAGCGGACAGCTTACACTAGCGGGAGGTGAGCAGTTCTTC.

This clone has only one observation. The V and J genes are TRBV9 and TRBJ2-1; 8 nucleotides match TRBD2. This CDR3 is 16 amino acids long. V shed 0 bases, J shed 8 bases, and the junction held 10 bases outside the gene matches. Germline V gives CDR1 SGDLS, CDR2 YYNGEE. CDR3 region: CASSVGPGLGDHEQFF. The CDR3 DNA follows: TGTGCCAGCAGCGTAGGCCCGGGACTAGGGGATCATGAGCAGTTCTTC.

The chain combines TRBV28 with TRBJ2-5; a possible D gene is TRBD1 (6 bases). Germline assignment: CDR1 MDHEN and CDR2 SYDVKM. CDR3 length: 18 residues. The V and J ends lost 10 bases and 5 bases respectively, with 32 bases between them. The DNA of the CDR3 is TGTGCCATCCTTTCACGAGGTACAAGGGGGATTCGTAGTGAGACCCAGTACTTC. It yields the protein CAILSRGTRGIRSETQYF.

Regarding this clone: One junction end does not reproduce the germline sequence, and a read error may be involved. CDR3 coding DNA: TGTGCCAGCAGCCAAAGCAGGAACCACGAGGCCGTCTTC. Translated, it gives CASSQSRNHEAVF. The chain uses TRBV4-2 and TRBJ1-2; D unresolved. The CDR3 has 13 residues. Looked up from germline, CDR1 is LGHNA and CDR2 is YNFKEQ.

The chain joins TRBV2 to TRBJ2-7; D tentatively fits TRBD1 or TRBD2 (5 bases each). The germline gives CDR1 SNHLY, CDR2 FYNNEI. The CDR3 has 11 amino acids. V lost 4 bases, J lost 8 bases, and 9 bases lay in between. The CDR3 sequence: CASSVEGKQYF. The DNA for the CDR3 is TGTGCCAGCAGTGTAGAGGGGAAGCAGTACTTC.

This clone was counted only a few times. The rearrangement uses TRBV7-3 and TRBJ2-1; 9 bases agree with TRBD2. CDR1 is SGHTA and CDR2 is FQGTGA in the germline V gene. The CDR3 consists of 16 residues. Trimming cost V 1 base and J 7 bases; bases outside gene matches: 8. CDR3 in DNA: TGTGCCAGCAGCTTAATGGGCGGGAGGGCCTCGAATGAGCAGTTCTTC. This codes for CASSLMGGRASNEQFF.

The CDR3 loop is CASSSSAGGDGELFF. Written as DNA, the CDR3 is TGCGCCAGCAGCTCCTCCGCAGGGGGGGACGGGGAGCTGTTTTTT. The rearrangement links TRBV5-1 to TRBJ2-2; possibly TRBD1 or TRBD2 for D (7 bases each). Trimming took 3 bases from V and 7 from J, leaving 16 bases between them. Germline loops: CDR1 SGHRS, CDR2 YFSETQ. CDR3 size: 15 residues.

V usage is TRBV5-1 and J usage is TRBJ2-1; 9 bases match TRBD2. With V trimmed by 7 bases and J by 4 bases, 9 bases remained unmatched. Germline values: CDR1 SGHRS, CDR2 YFSETQ. The CDR3 has 15 residues. The CDR3 protein is CASCDSAGGYNEQFF. The CDR3 DNA sequence: TGCGCCAGCTGCGATTCGGCGGGAGGGTACAATGAGCAGTTCTTC.

The genes are TRBV7-3 and TRBJ2-1, with TRBD1 as a possible D gene (6 bases). The V gene lost 5 bases and the J gene lost 4 bases, with 9 bases spanning the gap. CDR1 is SGHTA and CDR2 is FQGTGA in the germline V gene. This CDR3 has 13 residues. CDR3 in amino acids: CASSPDRYNEQFF. DNA for the CDR3: TGTGCCAGCAGCCCGGACAGATACAATGAGCAGTTCTTC.